Shown below are 14 T cell receptor beta chains from a single sample sequenced in a study of CD8 T cells in Susac syndrome. Reverse transcription of 0.5 to 1 ug RNA was carried out with random hexamers. TCRdb fed the immunoSEQ multiplex PCR reads into MiXCR, producing one record per CDR3 protein. The sample has tens of thousands of distinct CDR3 sequences, around 94% seen once. Sequencing used CD8+ T cells from PBMCs. Source of these receptors: a human donor in good health.

This chain links TRBV7-2 with TRBJ2-2, with 7 bases that match TRBD2. Germline CDR1 reads SGHTA; CDR2 reads FQGNSA. The CDR3 loop spans 13 amino acids. V shed 8 bases, J shed 7 bases, and the junction held 7 bases outside the gene matches. DNA for the CDR3: TGTGCCAGCGAATTCCCGGGGGGCGGGGAGCTGTTTTTT. It is translated as CASEFPGGGELFF.

In DNA form, the CDR3 reads TGTGCCAGCAGTCCAGAGGGGTTTAGAGGGGCCAAAAACATTCAGTACTTC. Its translation: CASSPEGFRGAKNIQYF. The chain recombines TRBV12-3 or TRBV12-4 with TRBJ2-4, with D tentatively TRBD1 or TRBD2 (5 bases each). Trimming took 5 bases from V and 1 from J, leaving 18 bases between them. CDR3 length equals 17 residues.

The chain couples TRBV29-1 to TRBJ2-5; 14 bases are a match to TRBD2. The CDR3 extends over 16 amino acids. The germline gives CDR1 SQVTM, CDR2 ANQGSEA. Trimming took 5 bases from V and 5 from J; bases not matched to a gene: 10. CDR3 nucleotide sequence: TGCAGCGTTCGACTAGCGGGGGGGGCTCCTGTCGAGACCCAGTACTTC. It codes for CSVRLAGGAPVETQYF.

There are a few counts of this clonotype. The CDR3 sequence: CASSARDSNTGELFF. The CDR3, as DNA: TGTGCCAGCAGTGCCCGGGACAGTAACACCGGGGAGCTGTTTTTT. The rearrangement uses TRBV6-2 or TRBV6-3 and TRBJ2-2; 7 nucleotides match TRBD1. After removal of 5 bases from V and 2 bases from J, the junction contained 5 bases not matched to a gene. The CDR3 covers 15 residues. In germline, CDR1 is MNHEY, CDR2 SVGEGT.

The V call is TRBV7-2, the J call TRBJ1-2; D remains unclear. The length of the CDR3 is 12 residues. Germline loops: CDR1 SGHTA, CDR2 FQGNSA. Trimming removed 4 bases from V and 8 bases from J, with 11 bases in between. The chain's CDR3 is CASSSWGGGYTF. The DNA of the CDR3 is TGTGCCAGCAGCTCTTGGGGAGGAGGCTACACCTTC.

The V gene is TRBV5-1, the J gene TRBJ2-1, with D perhaps matching TRBD1 or TRBD2 (5 bases each). The V gene's germline CDR1 is SGHRS and CDR2 YFSETQ. The CDR3 is 12 residues long. V lost 2 bases and J 10 bases, leaving 10 bases between the germline ends. The CDR3 reads CASSLGDGEQFF. CDR3 nucleotide sequence: TGCGCCAGCAGCTTAGGGGACGGGGAGCAGTTCTTC.

The table lists this clonotype with a count of one. The chain uses TRBV5-1 and TRBJ1-1; no definite D call. CDR3 length: 13 amino acids. Trimming cost V 7 bases and J 0 bases, with 10 bases left between them. CDR1 and CDR2 (germline): SGHRS, YFSETQ. The CDR3 nucleotides are TGCGCCAGCGGCCTACAGCTGAACACTGAAGCTTTCTTT. It yields the protein CASGLQLNTEAFF.

This clonotype came up once. CDR3 in amino acids: CASSLGGQGLREKLFF. The CDR3, as DNA: TGTGCCAGCAGCTTAGGAGGACAGGGGCTGAGGGAAAAACTGTTTTTT. V gene TRBV7-8 combines with J gene TRBJ1-4; 9 bases are a match to TRBD1. Germline CDR1 reads SGHVS; CDR2 reads FQNEAQ. After removal of 1 base from V and 8 bases from J, the junction contained 8 bases not matched to a gene. CDR3 length: 16 residues.

The rearrangement joins TRBV5-1 to TRBJ2-2, with 8 positions matching TRBD1. V trimming: 0 bases; J trimming: 3 bases; junction bases outside the gene matches: 4. This CDR3 has 16 amino acids. Germline V lookup: CDR1 SGHRS, CDR2 YFSETQ. CDR3 residues: CASSLEGQAYTGELFF. In nucleotides, the CDR3 is TGCGCCAGCAGCTTGGAGGGACAGGCCTACACCGGGGAGCTGTTTTTT. Complete variable domain (other parts from reference TRBV5-1 and TRBJ2-2): KAGVTQTPRYLIKTRGQQVTLSCSPISGHRSVSWYQQTPGQGLQFLFEYFSETQRNKGNFPGRFSGRQFSNSRSEMNVSTLELGDSALYLCASSLEGQAYTGELFFGEGSRLTVL.

The rearrangement links TRBV4-3 to TRBJ2-7, with D hard to call. This CDR3 region has 16 residues. The V gene's germline CDR1 is LGHNA and CDR2 YSLEER. V was pared by 0 bases and J by 3 bases, with 15 bases between. The CDR3: CASSQDSRAGHYEQYF. CDR3 coding DNA: TGCGCCAGCAGCCAAGATTCCCGGGCCGGTCACTACGAGCAGTACTTC.

V is TRBV12-3 or TRBV12-4 and J is TRBJ1-6; 7 bases match TRBD1. V lost 5 bases and J lost 4; bases outside the gene matches: 5. The CDR3 is made up of 15 amino acids. The CDR3 DNA sequence: TGTGCCAGCAGTACCCGACAGGGTTATAATTCACCCCTCCACTTT. This sequence encodes CASSTRQGYNSPLHF.

This clonotype was detected once. The chain combines TRBV29-1 with TRBJ1-1; no clear D. V dropped 5 bases and J dropped 1 base, with 8 bases sitting between them. The CDR3 length is 12 residues. From germline, CDR1 is SQVTM and CDR2 ANQGSEA. CDR3 DNA sequence: TGCAGCGTTAAGTGGGGGAACACTGAAGCTTTCTTT. Amino acid sequence: CSVKWGNTEAFF.

The V and J genes are TRBV5-5 and TRBJ1-4; D is unclear. The CDR3 sequence is 16 residues long. CDR1 SGHKS and CDR2 YYEKEE come from the germline V gene (reference sequence). Trimming left V 0 bases short and J 0 bases short, with 9 bases between. The CDR3 spells CASSLGRETTNEKLFF. CDR3 bases: TGTGCCAGCAGCTTGGGGCGGGAGACAACTAATGAAAAACTGTTTTTT.

The genes are TRBV12-3 or TRBV12-4 and TRBJ1-1, with TRBD1 matching 7 bases. The CDR3 length is 16 residues. Losses at the gene ends were 6 bases for V and 1 base for J; bases not matched to a gene: 11. The CDR3 DNA follows: TGTGCCAGCAGCCGAGCCTCGGGACAGACGAACACTGAAGCTTTCTTT. Protein product: CASSRASGQTNTEAFF.